The clone carrying this T cell receptor (beta chain) was counted at least ten times. These data are taken from a study of metastatic and nonmetastatic thyroid tumors. The V end was cut by 4 bases, the J end by 4 bases, with 14 bases between. CDR3 length: 14 residues. Per germline, CDR1 SGHTA and CDR2 FQGNSA. Every patient underwent thyroid surgery untreated. TCRdb re-processed the PCR reads through MiXCR. The repertoire includes 50,000 to 65,000 clones, approximately 19% of them detected once, and around 3% sits in the top ten. Sequencing was done on a sample of blood. The chain joins TRBV7-2 to TRBJ2-7; D is perhaps TRBD1 (6 bases). The receptor comes from a female donor with papillary thyroid cancer or a benign thyroid nodule (not recorded which). Some clones in this sample may be carry-over from other donors' samples. In DNA, the CDR3 is TGTGCCAGCAGCTCATCCGGGACACTTTACGAGCAGTACTTC. Protein sequence: CASSSSGTLYEQYF.